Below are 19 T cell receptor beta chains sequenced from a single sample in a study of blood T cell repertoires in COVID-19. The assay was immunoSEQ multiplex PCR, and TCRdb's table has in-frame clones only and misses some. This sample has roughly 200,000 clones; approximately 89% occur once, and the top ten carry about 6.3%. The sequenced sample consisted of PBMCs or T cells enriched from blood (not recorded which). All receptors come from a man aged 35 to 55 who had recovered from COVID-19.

The CDR3 DNA reads as TGTGCCAGCAGTACCGGACAGAACGCGAACACCGGGGAGCTGTTTTTT. It codes for CASSTGQNANTGELFF. The rearrangement uses TRBV28 and TRBJ2-2, with D tentatively TRBD1 (6 bases). Deletions cut 5 bases from V and 0 bases from J, with 13 bases between. CDR1 is MDHEN and CDR2 is SYDVKM in the germline V gene. CDR3 size: 16 residues.

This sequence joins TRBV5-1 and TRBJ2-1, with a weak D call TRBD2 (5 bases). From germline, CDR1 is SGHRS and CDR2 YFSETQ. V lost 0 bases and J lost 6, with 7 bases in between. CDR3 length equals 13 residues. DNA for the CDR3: TGCGCCAGCAGCTTGGTAGGAGGCAATGAGCAGTTCTTC. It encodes CASSLVGGNEQFF.

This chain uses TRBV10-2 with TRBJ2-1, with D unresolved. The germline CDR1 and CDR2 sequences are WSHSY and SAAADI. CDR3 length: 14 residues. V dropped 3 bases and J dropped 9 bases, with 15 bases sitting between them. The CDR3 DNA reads TGCGCCAGCAGTGAATGGAGTGAGGTATTTGAGCAGTTCTTC. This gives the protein CASSEWSEVFEQFF.

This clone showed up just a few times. The CDR3 bases are TGTGCCACCAGTGATATGAGGGAAAACTACAATGAGCAGTTCTTC. Amino acid sequence: CATSDMRENYNEQFF. The chain joins TRBV24-1 to TRBJ2-1; D perhaps matches TRBD2 (5 bases). With 3 bases removed from V and 3 bases from J, the gap between germline ends came to 11 bases. CDR3 length: 15 residues. The germline V gene encodes CDR1 KGHDR and CDR2 SFDVKD.

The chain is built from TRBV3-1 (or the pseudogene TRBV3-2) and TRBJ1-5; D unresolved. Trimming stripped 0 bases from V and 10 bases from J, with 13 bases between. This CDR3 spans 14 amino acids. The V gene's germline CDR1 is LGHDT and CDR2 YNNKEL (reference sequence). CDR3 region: CASSQEGPSGPQHF. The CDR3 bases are TGTGCCAGCAGCCAAGAGGGCCCATCTGGACCCCAGCATTTT.

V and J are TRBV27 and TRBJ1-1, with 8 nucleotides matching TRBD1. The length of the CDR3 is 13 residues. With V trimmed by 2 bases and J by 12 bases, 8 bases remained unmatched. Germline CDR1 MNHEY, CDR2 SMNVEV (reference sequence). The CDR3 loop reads CASSLRQGALTFF. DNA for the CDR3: TGTGCCAGCAGTTTAAGGCAGGGGGCTTTGACTTTCTTT.

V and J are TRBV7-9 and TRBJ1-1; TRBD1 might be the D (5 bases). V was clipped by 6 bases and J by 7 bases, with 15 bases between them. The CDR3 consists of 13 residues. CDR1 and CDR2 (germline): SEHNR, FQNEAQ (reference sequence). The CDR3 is CASSFNQGIEAFF. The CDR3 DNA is TGTGCCAGCAGTTTCAACCAGGGTATTGAAGCTTTCTTT.

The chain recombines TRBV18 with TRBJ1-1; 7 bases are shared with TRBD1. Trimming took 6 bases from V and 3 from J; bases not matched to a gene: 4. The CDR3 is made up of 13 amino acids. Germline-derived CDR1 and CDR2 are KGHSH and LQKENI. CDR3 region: CASSLGQDTEAFF. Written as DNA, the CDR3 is TGTGCCAGCTCCTTAGGACAGGACACTGAAGCTTTCTTT.

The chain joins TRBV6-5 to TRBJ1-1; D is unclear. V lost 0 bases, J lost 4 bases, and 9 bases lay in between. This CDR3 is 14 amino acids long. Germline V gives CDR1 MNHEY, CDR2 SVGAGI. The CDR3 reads CASSYSGPVTEAFF. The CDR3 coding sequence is TGTGCCAGCAGTTACTCTGGTCCAGTCACTGAAGCTTTCTTT.

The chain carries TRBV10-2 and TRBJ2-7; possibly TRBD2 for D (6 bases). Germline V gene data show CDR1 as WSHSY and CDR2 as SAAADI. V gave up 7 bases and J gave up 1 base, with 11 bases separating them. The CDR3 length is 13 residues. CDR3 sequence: CASNVGRSYEQYF. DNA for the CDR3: TGCGCCAGCAATGTAGGGAGGTCCTACGAGCAGTACTTC.

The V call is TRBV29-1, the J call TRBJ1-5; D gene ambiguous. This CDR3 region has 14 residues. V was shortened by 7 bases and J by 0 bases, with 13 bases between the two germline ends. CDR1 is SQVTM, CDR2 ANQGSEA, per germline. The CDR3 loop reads CSALEGYSNQPQHF. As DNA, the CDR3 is TGCAGCGCCCTGGAGGGATATAGCAATCAGCCCCAGCATTTT.

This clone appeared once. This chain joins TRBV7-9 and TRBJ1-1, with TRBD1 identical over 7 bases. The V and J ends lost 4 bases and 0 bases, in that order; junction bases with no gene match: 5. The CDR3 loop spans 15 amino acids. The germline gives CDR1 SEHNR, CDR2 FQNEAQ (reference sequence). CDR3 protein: CASSSPDRLNTEAFF. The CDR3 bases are TGTGCCAGCAGCTCCCCGGACAGGCTGAACACTGAAGCTTTCTTT. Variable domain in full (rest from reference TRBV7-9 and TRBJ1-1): DTGVSQNPRHKITKRGQNVTFRCDPISEHNRLYWYRQTLGQGPEFLTYFQNEAQLEKSRLLSDRFSAERPKGSFSTLEIQRTEQGDSAMYLCASSSPDRLNTEAFFGQGTRLTVV.

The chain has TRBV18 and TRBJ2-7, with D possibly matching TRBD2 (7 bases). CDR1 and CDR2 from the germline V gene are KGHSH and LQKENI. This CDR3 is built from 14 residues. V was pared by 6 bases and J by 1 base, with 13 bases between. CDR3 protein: CASSPAGASYEQYF. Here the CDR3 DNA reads TGTGCCAGCTCTCCGGCGGGGGCGTCCTACGAGCAGTACTTC.

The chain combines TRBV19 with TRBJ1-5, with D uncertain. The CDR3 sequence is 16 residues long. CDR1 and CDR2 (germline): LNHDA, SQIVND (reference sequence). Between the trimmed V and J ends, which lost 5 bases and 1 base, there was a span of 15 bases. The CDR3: CASSRRGGLSNQPQHF. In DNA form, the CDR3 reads TGTGCCAGTAGTCGACGGGGAGGACTGAGCAATCAGCCCCAGCATTTT.

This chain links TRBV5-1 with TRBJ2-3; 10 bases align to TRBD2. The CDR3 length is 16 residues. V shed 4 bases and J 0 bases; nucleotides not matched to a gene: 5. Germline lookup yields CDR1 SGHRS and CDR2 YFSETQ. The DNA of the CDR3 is TGCGCCAGCAGCGGGCTAGCGGGAGAGAGCACAGATACGCAGTATTTT. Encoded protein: CASSGLAGESTDTQYF.

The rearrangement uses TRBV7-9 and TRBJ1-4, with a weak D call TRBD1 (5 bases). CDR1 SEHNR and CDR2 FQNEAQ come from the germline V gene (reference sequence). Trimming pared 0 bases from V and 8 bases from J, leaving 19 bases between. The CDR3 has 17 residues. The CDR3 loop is CASSLAGQGRFGEKLFF. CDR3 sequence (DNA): TGTGCCAGCAGCTTAGCGGGCCAGGGCAGGTTTGGCGAAAAACTGTTTTTT. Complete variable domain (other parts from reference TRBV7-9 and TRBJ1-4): DTGVSQNPRHKITKRGQNVTFRCDPISEHNRLYWYRQTLGQGPEFLTYFQNEAQLEKSRLLSDRFSAERPKGSFSTLEIQRTEQGDSAMYLCASSLAGQGRFGEKLFFGSGTQLSVL.

The CDR3 DNA reads TGTGCCAGCAGCTTACCCACTGCGCAAGAGACCCAGTACTTC. It specifies CASSLPTAQETQYF. This chain connects TRBV7-2 to TRBJ2-5; no firm D call. V dropped 2 bases and J dropped 2 bases, with 9 bases sitting between them. CDR1 and CDR2 (germline): SGHTA, FQGNSA. The CDR3 loop spans 14 amino acids. Drawing the rest from reference TRBV7-2 and TRBJ2-5, the complete variable domain is GAGVSQSPSNKVTEKGKDVELRCDPISGHTALYWYRQSLGQGLEFLIYFQGNSAPDKSGLPSDRFSAERTGGSVSTLTIQRTQQEDSAVYLCASSLPTAQETQYFGPGTRLLVL.

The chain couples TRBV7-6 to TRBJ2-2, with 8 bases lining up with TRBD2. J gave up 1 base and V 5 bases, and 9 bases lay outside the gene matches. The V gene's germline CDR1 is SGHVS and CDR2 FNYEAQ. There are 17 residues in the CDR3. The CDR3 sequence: CASSHPGGTRNTGELFF. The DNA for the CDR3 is TGTGCCAGCAGCCATCCGGGGGGGACTCGGAACACCGGGGAGCTGTTTTTT.

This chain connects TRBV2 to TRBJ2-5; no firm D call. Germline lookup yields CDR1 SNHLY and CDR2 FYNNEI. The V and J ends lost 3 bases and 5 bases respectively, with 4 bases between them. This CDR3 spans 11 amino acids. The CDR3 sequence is CASSDMETQYF. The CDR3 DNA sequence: TGTGCCAGCAGTGATATGGAGACCCAGTACTTC.